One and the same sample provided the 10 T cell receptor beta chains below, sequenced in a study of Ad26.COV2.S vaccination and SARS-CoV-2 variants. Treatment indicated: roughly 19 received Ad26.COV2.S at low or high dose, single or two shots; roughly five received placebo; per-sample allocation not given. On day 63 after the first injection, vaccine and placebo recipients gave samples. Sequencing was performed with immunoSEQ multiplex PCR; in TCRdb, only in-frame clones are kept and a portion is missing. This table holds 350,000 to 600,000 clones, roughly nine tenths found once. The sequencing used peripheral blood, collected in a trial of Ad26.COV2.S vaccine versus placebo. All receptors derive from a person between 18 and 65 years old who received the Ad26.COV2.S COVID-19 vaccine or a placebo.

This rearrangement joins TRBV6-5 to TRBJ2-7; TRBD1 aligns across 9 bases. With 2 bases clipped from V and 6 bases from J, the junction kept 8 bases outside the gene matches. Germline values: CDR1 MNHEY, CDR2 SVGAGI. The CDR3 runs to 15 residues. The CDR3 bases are TGTGCCAGCAGTTACGGGCCCGACAGGGGGTCCGAGCAGTACTTC. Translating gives CASSYGPDRGSEQYF.

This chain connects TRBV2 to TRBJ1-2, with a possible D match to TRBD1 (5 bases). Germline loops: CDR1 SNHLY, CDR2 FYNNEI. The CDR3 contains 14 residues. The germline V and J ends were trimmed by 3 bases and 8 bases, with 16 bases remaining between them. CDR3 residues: CASSDQQGLLGYTF. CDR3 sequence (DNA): TGTGCCAGCAGTGACCAGCAGGGACTCTTGGGCTACACCTTC.

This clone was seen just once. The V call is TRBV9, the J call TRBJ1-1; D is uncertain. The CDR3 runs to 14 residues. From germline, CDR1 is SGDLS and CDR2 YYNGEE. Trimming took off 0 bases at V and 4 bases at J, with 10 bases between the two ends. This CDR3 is CASSVGRGTTEAFF. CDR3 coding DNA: TGTGCCAGCAGCGTAGGGCGGGGAACCACTGAAGCTTTCTTT.

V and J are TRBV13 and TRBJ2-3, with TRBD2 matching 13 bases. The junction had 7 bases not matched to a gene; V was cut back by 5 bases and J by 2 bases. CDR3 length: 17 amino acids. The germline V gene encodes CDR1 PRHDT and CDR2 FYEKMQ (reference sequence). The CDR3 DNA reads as TGTGCCAGCAGCCGTGGACTAGCGGGAGAGCTCACAGATACGCAGTATTTT. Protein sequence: CASSRGLAGELTDTQYF.

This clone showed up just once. CDR3 DNA: TGTGCCAGCAGCCAAACTAGCGGGTTGTCCTACGAGCAGTACTTC. Residues: CASSQTSGLSYEQYF. The chain employs TRBV3-1 (or the pseudogene TRBV3-2) and TRBJ2-7; TRBD2 matches at 9 bases. Trimming removed 2 bases from V and 1 base from J; junction bases left unmatched: 3. From germline, CDR1 is LGHDT and CDR2 YNNKEL (reference sequence). The CDR3 runs to 15 residues.

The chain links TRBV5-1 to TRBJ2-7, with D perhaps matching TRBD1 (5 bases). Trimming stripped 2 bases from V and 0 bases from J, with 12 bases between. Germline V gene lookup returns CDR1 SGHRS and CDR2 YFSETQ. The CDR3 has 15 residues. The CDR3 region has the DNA TGCGCCAGCAGCTTAGGGGCTCCAACCTCCTACGAGCAGTACTTC. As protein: CASSLGAPTSYEQYF. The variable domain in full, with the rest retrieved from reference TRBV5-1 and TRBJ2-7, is KAGVTQTPRYLIKTRGQQVTLSCSPISGHRSVSWYQQTPGQGLQFLFEYFSETQRNKGNFPGRFSGRQFSNSRSEMNVSTLELGDSALYLCASSLGAPTSYEQYFGPGTRLTVT.

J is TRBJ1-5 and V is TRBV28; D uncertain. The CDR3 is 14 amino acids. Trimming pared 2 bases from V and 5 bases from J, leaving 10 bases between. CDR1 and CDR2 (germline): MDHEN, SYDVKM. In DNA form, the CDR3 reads TGTGCCAGCAGTTTAGGGGTCGAGGATCAGCCCCAGCATTTT. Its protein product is CASSLGVEDQPQHF.

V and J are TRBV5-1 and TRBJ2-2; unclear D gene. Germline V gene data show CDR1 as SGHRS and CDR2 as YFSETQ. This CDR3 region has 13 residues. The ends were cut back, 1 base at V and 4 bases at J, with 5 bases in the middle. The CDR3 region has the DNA TGCGCCAGCAGCTTGAGCGTCACCGGGGAGCTGTTTTTT. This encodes CASSLSVTGELFF.

CDR3 sequence: CASSSPPLTGELFF. The CDR3 region has the DNA TGTGCCAGCAGCTCGCCCCCACTGACCGGGGAGCTGTTTTTT. The chain recombines TRBV7-2 with TRBJ2-2; D remains unclear. CDR1 is SGHTA, CDR2 FQGNSA, per germline. Trimming stripped 4 bases from V and 5 bases from J, with 11 bases between. The CDR3 is made up of 14 amino acids. The variable domain in full, completed from reference TRBV7-2 and TRBJ2-2, reads GAGVSQSPSNKVTEKGKDVELRCDPISGHTALYWYRQSLGQGLEFLIYFQGNSAPDKSGLPSDRFSAERTGGSVSTLTIQRTQQEDSAVYLCASSSPPLTGELFFGEGSRLTVL.

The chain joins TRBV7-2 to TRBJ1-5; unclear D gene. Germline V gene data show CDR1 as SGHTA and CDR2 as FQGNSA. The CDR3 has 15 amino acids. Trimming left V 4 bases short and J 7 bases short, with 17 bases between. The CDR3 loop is CASSSPGDVKQPQHF. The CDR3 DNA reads TGTGCCAGCAGCTCGCCCGGAGATGTAAAACAGCCCCAGCATTTT.